Each of the 18 T cell receptor beta chains below was sequenced from the same sample in a study of blood T cell repertoires in COVID-19. Clones were sequenced by immunoSEQ multiplex PCR, and TCRdb holds only the in-frame ones, with some missing. The sample lists some 99,000 clones, over 70% occurring once. Material: peripheral blood. All receptors come from a man aged 65 to 79 with acute or convalescent COVID-19.

This chain links TRBV6-6 with TRBJ2-7, with D maybe TRBD1 (5 bases). V was clipped by 6 bases and J by 3 bases, with 12 bases between them. Germline V gives CDR1 MNHNY, CDR2 SVGAGI (reference sequence). The CDR3 runs to 13 residues. The chain's CDR3 is CASRATDHYEQYF. Written as DNA, the CDR3 is TGTGCCAGCAGGGCGACAGATCACTACGAGCAGTACTTC.

The rearrangement uses TRBV9 and TRBJ2-1; 9 nucleotides agree with TRBD2. V dropped 0 bases and J dropped 6; count of bases not matched to a gene: 4. Per the germline V gene, CDR1 is SGDLS and CDR2 is YYNGEE. This CDR3 has 15 amino acids. Written as DNA, the CDR3 is TGTGCCAGCAGCGTAGGACTAGCGGACCCCAATGAGCAGTTCTTC. Encoded protein: CASSVGLADPNEQFF.

J is TRBJ2-2 and V is TRBV10-3; 8 nucleotides line up with TRBD2. The CDR3 loop spans 13 amino acids. V trimming: 8 bases; J trimming: 7 bases; junction bases outside the gene matches: 6. Germline assignment: CDR1 ENHRY and CDR2 SYGVKD. CDR3 sequence (DNA): TGTGCCATCGGGGGACTAGGGGACGGGGAGCTGTTTTTT. It is translated as CAIGGLGDGELFF.

The rearrangement links TRBV4-1 to TRBJ2-1; tentatively, D is TRBD2 (6 bases). This CDR3 contains 17 residues. Germline V CDR1 and CDR2: MGHRA, YSYEKL. V lost 4 bases to trimming and J lost 7 bases, with 23 bases between them. This CDR3 is CASSPVFTLLAGNEQFF. The CDR3 DNA sequence: TGCGCCAGCAGCCCCGTATTTACTCTCCTGGCGGGGAATGAGCAGTTCTTC.

A single count supports this clone. The V call is TRBV3-1 (or the pseudogene TRBV3-2), the J call TRBJ1-1; no definite D call. This CDR3 region has 15 residues. Germline V CDR1 and CDR2: LGHDT, YNNKEL (reference sequence). Trimming stripped 1 base from V and 0 bases from J, with 9 bases between. In nucleotides, the CDR3 is TGTGCCAGCAGCCAAGGGAGTATGATGAACACTGAAGCTTTCTTT. Amino acid sequence: CASSQGSMMNTEAFF.

The V gene is TRBV7-2, the J gene TRBJ2-3; 10 nucleotides align to TRBD2. The CDR3 is 17 amino acids. Trimming at V came to 0 bases and at J to 8 bases, leaving 11 bases not matched to a gene. Per germline, CDR1 SGHTA and CDR2 FQGNSA. CDR3 amino acids: CASSLAASGRGGGTQYF. CDR3 coding DNA: TGTGCCAGCAGCTTAGCGGCTAGCGGGAGAGGGGGAGGTACGCAGTATTTT.

This chain uses TRBV27 with TRBJ2-5; no clear D. The CDR3 is 14 residues long. Germline CDR1 MNHEY, CDR2 SMNVEV (reference sequence). The V end was cut by 3 bases, the J end by 3 bases, with 11 bases between. CDR3: CASSFGRFEETQYF. The CDR3 DNA sequence: TGTGCCAGCAGTTTTGGCAGGTTCGAAGAGACCCAGTACTTC.

This clone occurred a few times. This sequence joins TRBV6-5 and TRBJ2-1; no clear D gene. V lost 0 bases and J lost 3, with 9 bases in between. This CDR3 contains 15 residues. Germline CDR1 reads MNHEY; CDR2 reads SVGAGI. CDR3 sequence: CASSYSTRIYNEQFF. CDR3 DNA sequence: TGTGCCAGCAGTTACTCGACGAGGATCTACAATGAGCAGTTCTTC.

The genes are TRBV11-2 and TRBJ2-5; 7 bases match TRBD2. From germline, CDR1 is SGHAT and CDR2 FQNNGV. The CDR3 runs 15 residues. The V and J ends lost 5 bases and 3 bases, in that order; junction bases with no gene match: 9. The CDR3 bases are TGTGCCAGCAGCGTCCGGACTAGATACGAAGAGACCCAGTACTTC. The encoded protein is CASSVRTRYEETQYF.

The genes are TRBV9 and TRBJ2-7, with TRBD2 matching 11 bases. Looked up from germline, CDR1 is SGDLS and CDR2 is YYNGEE. The trim removed 3 bases at V and 0 bases at J, leaving 8 bases unmatched. The length of the CDR3 is 17 residues. This CDR3 reads CASSGSEGLADSYEQYF. CDR3 sequence (DNA): TGTGCCAGCAGCGGATCCGAGGGACTAGCGGACTCCTACGAGCAGTACTTC.

This clone was detected only once. The chain combines TRBV7-3 with TRBJ2-3, with 10 bases aligning to TRBD2. V was pared by 2 bases and J by 1 base, with 12 bases of the junction left unmatched. Per germline, CDR1 SGHTA and CDR2 FQGTGA. This CDR3 spans 19 amino acids. The CDR3 DNA reads as TGTGCCAGCAGCTTAGGGACTAGCGCTTCCTCAGGAGGCACAGATACGCAGTATTTT. As protein: CASSLGTSASSGGTDTQYF.

The chain has TRBV15 and TRBJ2-7; D may be TRBD2 (6 bases). V was shortened by 6 bases and J by 0 bases, with 12 bases between the two germline ends. The V gene's germline CDR1 is LNHNV and CDR2 YYDKDF (reference sequence). This CDR3 has 14 residues. The chain's CDR3 is CATRQGGVSYEQYF. Here the CDR3 DNA reads TGTGCCACCAGGCAGGGCGGGGTCTCCTACGAGCAGTACTTC.

The DNA for the CDR3 is TGTGCCAGCACCCAAAGCCAGGGGAAGTATGGCTACACCTTC. Translating gives CASTQSQGKYGYTF. The chain links TRBV6-5 to TRBJ1-2; TRBD1 is a possible D gene (6 bases). The length of the CDR3 is 14 residues. Germline V gene lookup returns CDR1 MNHEY and CDR2 SVGAGI. Between the trimmed V and J ends, which lost 7 bases and 5 bases, there was a span of 17 bases.

Details on this clone: Being one base from a much bigger clone, this may be a read error. In nucleotides, the CDR3 is TGTGCCAGCAGTTACTCGTCAGCAGATACGCAGTATTTT. Translation: CASSYSSADTQYF. The gene calls are TRBV6-2 or TRBV6-3 and TRBJ2-3; D gene uncertain. The CDR3 contains 13 residues. Trimming pared 0 bases from V and 4 bases from J, leaving 5 bases between. Germline V gene lookup returns CDR1 MNHEY and CDR2 SVGEGT.

The CDR3 DNA follows: TGTGCCAGCAAATTCCCCGGGACAGGGGGCTATTATGGCTACACCTTC. Encoded protein: CASKFPGTGGYYGYTF. This chain connects TRBV2 to TRBJ1-2; 12 bases agree with TRBD1. Germline CDR1 is SNHLY and CDR2 is FYNNEI. J was trimmed by 5 bases and V by 7 bases; bases with no gene match: 11. The CDR3 loop spans 16 amino acids.

This clone appeared once. The rearrangement links TRBV7-2 to TRBJ1-2; possibly TRBD1 for D (5 bases). Germline lookup yields CDR1 SGHTA and CDR2 FQGNSA. V was shortened by 7 bases and J by 4 bases, with 13 bases between the two germline ends. The CDR3 spans 13 residues. CDR3 sequence reads: CASTWGEGYGYTF. CDR3 nucleotide sequence: TGTGCCAGCACCTGGGGGGAGGGCTATGGCTACACCTTC.

The chain couples TRBV10-3 to TRBJ1-4, with 8 bases identical to TRBD1. After removal of 3 bases from V and 1 base from J, the junction contained 7 bases not matched to a gene. Germline CDR1 is ENHRY and CDR2 is SYGVKD. This CDR3 region has 17 residues. The CDR3 DNA reads as TGTGCCATCAGTGAACAGGGGGAGCTGGGAACTAATGAAAAACTGTTTTTT. Its translation is CAISEQGELGTNEKLFF.

This chain connects TRBV5-8 to TRBJ2-7; TRBD2 matches 8 bases. Germline trimming cut 0 bases from V and 2 bases from J; bases unmatched to any gene: 4. CDR1 is SGHTS and CDR2 is YDEGEE in the germline V gene. The CDR3 is made up of 15 amino acids. This chain's CDR3 is CASSLGLANTYEQYF. The CDR3 nucleotides read TGTGCCAGCAGCTTGGGACTAGCGAATACCTACGAGCAGTACTTC.